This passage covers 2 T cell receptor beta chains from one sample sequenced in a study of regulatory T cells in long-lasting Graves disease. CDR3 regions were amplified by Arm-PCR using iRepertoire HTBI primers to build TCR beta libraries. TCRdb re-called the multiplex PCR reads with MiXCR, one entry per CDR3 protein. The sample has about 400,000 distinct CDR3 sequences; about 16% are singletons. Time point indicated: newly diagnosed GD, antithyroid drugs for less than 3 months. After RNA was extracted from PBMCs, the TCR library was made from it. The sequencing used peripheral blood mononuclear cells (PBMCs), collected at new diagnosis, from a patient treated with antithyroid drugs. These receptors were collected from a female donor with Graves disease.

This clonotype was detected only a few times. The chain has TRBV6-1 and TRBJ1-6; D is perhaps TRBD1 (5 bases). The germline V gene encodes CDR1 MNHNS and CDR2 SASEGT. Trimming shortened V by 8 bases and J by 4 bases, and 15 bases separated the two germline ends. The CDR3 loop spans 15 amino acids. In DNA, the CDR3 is TGTGCCAGCTGGGGATCATGGGGGTATAATTCACCCCTCCACTTT. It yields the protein CASWGSWGYNSPLHF.

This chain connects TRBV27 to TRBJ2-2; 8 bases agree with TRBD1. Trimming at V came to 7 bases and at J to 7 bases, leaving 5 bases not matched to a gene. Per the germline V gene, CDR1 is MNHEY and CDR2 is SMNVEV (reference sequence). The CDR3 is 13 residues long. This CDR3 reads CASNQGAFGELFF. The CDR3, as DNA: TGTGCCAGCAACCAGGGGGCATTCGGGGAGCTGTTTTTT.